This TCR beta chain stems from a study of T cells in Graves' hyperthyroidism and ophthalmopathy. Study-wide results and caveats: The model's output predicted ophthalmopathy at a median of roughly 6.9 months prior to onset. Blood shared most expanded thyroid clonotypes above 0.001. Stable hyperthyroidism was separated from ophthalmopathy by a model based on 13 V-J features.

Comment on this clonotype: As yet, its antigen is unknown. The germline gene is not matched at one end of the junction; a read error may be the cause.

The PBMCs were taken from 10 ml of fresh peripheral blood. The germline V gene encodes CDR1 DFQATT and CDR2 SNEGSKA (reference sequence). CDR3 size: 14 residues. Amplified TCR beta CDR3 regions derived from RNA transcripts. In the first-round RT-PCR of the TCR CDR3, the HTBI primer set was used. TCRdb reanalysed the multiplex PCR reads using MiXCR and keeps one entry per CDR3 protein. Found here are under 70,000 distinct CDR3 sequences, approximately 53% of them singletons; the top ten hold about 3.6%. The chain recombines TRBV20-1 with TRBJ2-6; maybe TRBD1 (8 bases). Material: blood. This TCR derives from a woman aged 55 to 70 with Graves' ophthalmopathy. The CDR3 is CSAPRTGRAYVLTF. The CDR3 coding sequence is TGCAGTGCCCCTCGGACAGGGAGGGCCTACGTCCTGACTTTC.